Listed here are 16 T cell receptor beta chains from one sample, sequenced in a study of human T cells and chemical hapten exposure. TCRdb independently ran MiXCR on the RACE reads; one entry per CDR3 protein. The data show more than 65,000 distinct CDR3 sequences, 10% to 13% seen once. Indicated time point: patch test 1, 2 weeks after DPC sensitization. Sample treatment: therapeutic diphenylcyclopropenone sensitization with weekly scalp DPC. This sample comprised whole blood, obtained in connection with sensitization to the hapten diphenylcyclopropenone (DPC). All receptors come from a woman in her forties or fifties with alopecia areata. Some clones in this sample may be carry-over from other donors' samples.

This clonotype was counted at least ten times. The chain has TRBV7-2 and TRBJ2-2, with a possible D match to TRBD1 (5 bases). The CDR3 has 14 residues. Trimming pared 10 bases from V and 3 bases from J, leaving 15 bases between. Germline CDR1 is SGHTA and CDR2 is FQGNSA. The CDR3 protein is CATLSGRHTGELFF. In DNA form, the CDR3 reads TGTGCCACCCTGTCAGGGCGGCACACCGGGGAGCTGTTTTTT.

This clonotype was seen a handful of times. V and J are TRBV29-1 and TRBJ2-5; 11 bases are shared with TRBD1. Trimming cost V 6 bases and J 4 bases; bases outside gene matches: 10. CDR3 size: 15 residues. Germline CDR1 and CDR2: SQVTM and ANQGSEA. The CDR3 region has the DNA TGCAGCGTCCAAGGGGGAGGACAGGGGGCAGAGACCCAGTACTTC. Protein product: CSVQGGGQGAETQYF.

This clonotype was seen more than once but under ten times. This sequence joins TRBV7-2 and TRBJ2-1; 10 bases agree with TRBD1. The CDR3 is 14 amino acids. V dropped 3 bases and J dropped 14; count of bases not matched to a gene: 10. Per the germline V gene, CDR1 is SGHTA and CDR2 is FQGNSA. The CDR3 loop reads CASSLTGGPQSKFF. The CDR3 DNA sequence: TGTGCCAGCAGCTTGACAGGGGGCCCACAATCTAAGTTCTTC.

The rearrangement joins TRBV7-2 to TRBJ2-7; 8 nucleotides line up with TRBD2. The CDR3 is made up of 14 amino acids. After removal of 5 bases from V and 4 bases from J, the junction contained 7 bases not matched to a gene. CDR1 is SGHTA, CDR2 FQGNSA, per germline. In DNA, the CDR3 is TGTGCCAGCAGCCCAGCGGGAGCGAGGTACGAGCAGTACTTC. Translation: CASSPAGARYEQYF.

Details on this clonotype: A read error may explain this, as a much larger clone is one base away. The V and J genes are TRBV14 and TRBJ2-5, with D possibly TRBD1 on 6 matching bases. The CDR3 has 18 residues. Germline CDR1 is SGHDN and CDR2 is FVKESK. The CDR3 DNA is TGTGCCGGCAGCCAAGATTCTGGAAAAGGGACAATTCAAGAGACCCAGTACTTC. Translation: CAGSQDSGKGTIQETQYF.

This rearrangement joins TRBV20-1 to TRBJ2-7, with 7 bases aligning to TRBD2. The germline V gene encodes CDR1 DFQATT and CDR2 SNEGSKA (reference sequence). This CDR3 spans 15 amino acids. V shed 4 bases and J 3 bases; nucleotides not matched to a gene: 12. The CDR3 bases are TGCAGTGCTAAATTCGCGGCTAGCGGAAACTACGAGCAGTACTTC. Protein: CSAKFAASGNYEQYF.

This clonotype was counted at least ten times. The V and J genes are TRBV11-3 and TRBJ2-7; maybe TRBD1 (5 bases). Germline loops: CDR1 SGHNT, CDR2 YENEEA. The CDR3 has 12 amino acids. V shed 1 base and J shed 4 bases, with 5 bases lying between them. In nucleotides, the CDR3 is TGTGCCAGCAGCTTAGGACAGTACGAGCAGTACTTC. Protein: CASSLGQYEQYF. Variable domain in full (rest from reference TRBV11-3 and TRBJ2-7): EAGVVQSPRYKIIEKKQPVAFWCNPISGHNTLYWYLQNLGQGPELLIRYENEEAVDDSQLPKDRFSAERLKGVDSTLKIQPAELGDSAVYLCASSLGQYEQYFGPGTRLTVT.

The chain links TRBV11-2 to TRBJ1-5, with D uncertain. The ends were cut back, 5 bases at V and 0 bases at J, with 11 bases in the middle. CDR3 length: 15 amino acids. CDR1 is SGHAT, CDR2 FQNNGV, per germline. The CDR3 DNA follows: TGTGCCAGCAGCCTTCGACTGGATAGCAATCAGCCCCAGCATTTT. Its translation is CASSLRLDSNQPQHF. Full variable domain (rest looked up from reference TRBV11-2 and TRBJ1-5): EAGVAQSPRYKIIEKRQSVAFWCNPISGHATLYWYQQILGQGPKLLIQFQNNGVVDDSQLPKDRFSAERLKGVDSTLKIQPAKLEDSAVYLCASSLRLDSNQPQHFGDGTRLSIL.

This clonotype was counted a few times. The chain has TRBV18 and TRBJ1-5, with a weak D call TRBD1 (5 bases). This CDR3 contains 15 residues. V lost 5 bases, J lost 4 bases, and 15 bases lay in between. Per the germline V gene, CDR1 is KGHSH and CDR2 is LQKENI. The CDR3 nucleotides read TGTGCCAGCTCATCCCAGGGAAACCTTAATCAGCCCCAGCATTTT. It is translated as CASSSQGNLNQPQHF.

This clonotype showed up just a few times. This rearrangement joins TRBV29-1 to TRBJ2-1; D unresolved. This CDR3 contains 14 residues. V lost 4 bases to trimming and J lost 0 bases, with 10 bases between them. Germline CDR1 is SQVTM and CDR2 is ANQGSEA. CDR3 in amino acids: CSVVGQFSYNEQFF. As DNA, the CDR3 is TGCAGCGTTGTAGGCCAGTTCTCCTACAATGAGCAGTTCTTC.

At least ten counts were recorded for this clonotype. The rearrangement uses TRBV29-1 and TRBJ1-2; tentatively, D is TRBD1 (6 bases). Germline V gives CDR1 SQVTM, CDR2 ANQGSEA. Between the trimmed V and J ends, which lost 6 bases and 5 bases, there was a span of 13 bases. The CDR3 is 12 residues long. The CDR3 bases are TGCAGCGTCTTACAGGGAAGTTATGGCTACACCTTC. Translated, it gives CSVLQGSYGYTF.

This sequence joins TRBV18 and TRBJ1-5, with no clear D. V lost 1 base to trimming and J lost 5 bases, with 12 bases between them. CDR3 length: 15 residues. CDR1 is KGHSH and CDR2 is LQKENI in the germline V gene. The CDR3 spells CASSPRVSVDQPQHF. The CDR3 DNA reads TGTGCCAGCTCACCACGGGTGTCAGTGGATCAGCCCCAGCATTTT.

Ten or more counts support this clonotype. V usage is TRBV7-9 and J usage is TRBJ1-1; TRBD1 is a possible D gene (6 bases). The germline V gene encodes CDR1 SEHNR and CDR2 FQNEAQ (reference sequence). V lost 4 bases, J lost 1 base, and 10 bases lay in between. The CDR3 has 14 residues. As DNA, the CDR3 is TGTGCCAGCAGCTCTGACAGGTCGAACACTGAAGCTTTCTTT. This encodes CASSSDRSNTEAFF.

This clonotype was counted at least ten times. This sequence joins TRBV11-2 and TRBJ2-1, with TRBD2 matching 12 bases. In germline, CDR1 is SGHAT, CDR2 FQNNGV. The CDR3 runs 18 residues. The ends lost 5 bases at V and 6 bases at J; junction bases unmatched: 14. The CDR3: CASSPRDKTSGRVNEQFF. The CDR3 DNA reads TGTGCCAGCAGCCCCCGAGACAAGACTAGCGGGAGAGTCAATGAGCAGTTCTTC.

The genes are TRBV7-2 and TRBJ2-7; TRBD2 agrees at 15 bases. J gave up 7 bases and V 5 bases, and 9 bases lay outside the gene matches. In germline, CDR1 is SGHTA, CDR2 FQGNSA. The CDR3 extends over 16 amino acids. In DNA form, the CDR3 reads TGTGCCAGCAGCCTGGGACTAGCGGGAGGAGTTGGGGAGCAGTACTTC. Translation gives CASSLGLAGGVGEQYF.

The V and J genes are TRBV5-4 and TRBJ2-1; 11 bases map to TRBD2. The CDR3 spans 15 residues. V gave up 0 bases and J gave up 7 bases; unmatched junction bases: 3. Germline CDR1 and CDR2: SGHNT and YYREEE (reference sequence). This CDR3 reads CASSLDSGRVNEQFF. CDR3 nucleotides: TGTGCCAGCAGCTTGGATAGCGGGAGGGTTAATGAGCAGTTCTTC.